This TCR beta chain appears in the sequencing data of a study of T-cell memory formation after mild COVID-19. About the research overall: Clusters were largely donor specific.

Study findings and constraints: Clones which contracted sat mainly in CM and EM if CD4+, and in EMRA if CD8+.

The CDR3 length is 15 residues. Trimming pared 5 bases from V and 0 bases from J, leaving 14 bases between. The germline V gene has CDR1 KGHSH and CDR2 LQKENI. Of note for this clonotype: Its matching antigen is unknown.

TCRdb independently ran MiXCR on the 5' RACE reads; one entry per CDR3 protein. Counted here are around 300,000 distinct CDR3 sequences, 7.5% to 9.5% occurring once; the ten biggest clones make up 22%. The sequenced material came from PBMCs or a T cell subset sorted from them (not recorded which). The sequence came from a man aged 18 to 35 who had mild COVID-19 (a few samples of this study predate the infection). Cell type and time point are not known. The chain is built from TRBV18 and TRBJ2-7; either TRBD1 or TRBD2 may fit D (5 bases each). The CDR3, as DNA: TGTGCCAGCTCAAGGGGAGATACAGTCTCCTACGAGCAGTACGTC. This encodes CASSRGDTVSYEQYV.